This record covers a single TCR beta chain. Its target is not known. Libraries were prepared by immunoSEQ multiplex PCR; TCRdb keeps only in-frame clonotypes and omits some of them. The data show around 110,000 clones, 75% to 95% seen once. Trimming took 6 bases from V and 16 from J, leaving 25 bases between them. The CDR3 extends over 14 amino acids. The germline V gene encodes CDR1 LGHNT and CDR2 FRNRAP. This entry is derived from a study of graft-versus-host responses after intestinal transplantation. The study, taken as a whole, reports: GvH clones appeared in recipient marrow, some first in ileum or blood.

The rearrangement joins TRBV12-5 to TRBJ2-1, with D possibly matching TRBD2 (6 bases). Sequenced here: unstimulated CD4+ T cells sorted from spleen or lymph node cells, sampled before intestinal transplant. The TCR originated in a human donor who received an intestinal transplant. This CDR3 is CASGPGETPPQRFF. CDR3 nucleotides: TGTGCTAGTGGCCCGGGGGAAACTCCCCCCCAACGTTTCTTC.